The clone carrying this T cell receptor beta chain was counted ten times or more. A single record per CDR3 protein comes from TCRdb applying MiXCR to the 5' RACE reads. The table has roughly 130,000 distinct CDR3 sequences, around 8.5% seen once. The data were taken from a study of CD8 T cells in ankylosing spondylitis. CDR1 is SQVTM, CDR2 ANQGSEA, per germline. The CDR3 extends over 14 amino acids. V gave up 6 bases and J gave up 5 bases, with 19 bases separating them. Sequencing input: blood, either unsorted or a sorted T cell fraction (not recorded which). V is TRBV29-1 and J is TRBJ1-1, with D perhaps matching TRBD1 (5 bases). The receptor was derived from a male donor with ankylosing spondylitis or in good health (not recorded which). CDR3 coding DNA: TGCAGCGTCGATGCGCACGGGGGACGAACTGAAGCTTTCTTT. This gives the protein CSVDAHGGRTEAFF.